This paragraph reports one T cell receptor (beta chain). The data originate from a study of blood T cell repertoires in COVID-19. Across the whole study: Material from acute and convalescent COVID-19 was sourced from the United States, Italy and Spain. PBMCs, B-cell-depleted T cells, or T cells provided the cDNA or gDNA that made up the material.

The protocol was immunoSEQ multiplex PCR, while the TCRdb copy is restricted to in-frame clones and leaves out a portion. The sample has 150,000 to 200,000 clones, approximately 79% seen once; the top ten hold approximately 4.7%. The CDR3 sequence is 14 residues long. V dropped 3 bases and J dropped 6; count of bases not matched to a gene: 6. Per the germline V gene, CDR1 is SGHTA and CDR2 is FQGNSA. The V and J genes are TRBV7-2 and TRBJ2-7; 9 bases match TRBD2. Input material: PBMCs or T cells enriched from blood (not recorded which). The receptor was derived from a woman in her sixties with acute COVID-19. The DNA for the CDR3 is TGTGCCAGCAGCTTGAATAGCGGGAGACGCGAGCAGTACTTC. It codes for CASSLNSGRREQYF. Full variable domain (missing parts from reference TRBV7-2 and TRBJ2-7): GAGVSQSPSNKVTEKGKDVELRCDPISGHTALYWYRQSLGQGLEFLIYFQGNSAPDKSGLPSDRFSAERTGGSVSTLTIQRTQQEDSAVYLCASSLNSGRREQYFGPGTRLTVT.